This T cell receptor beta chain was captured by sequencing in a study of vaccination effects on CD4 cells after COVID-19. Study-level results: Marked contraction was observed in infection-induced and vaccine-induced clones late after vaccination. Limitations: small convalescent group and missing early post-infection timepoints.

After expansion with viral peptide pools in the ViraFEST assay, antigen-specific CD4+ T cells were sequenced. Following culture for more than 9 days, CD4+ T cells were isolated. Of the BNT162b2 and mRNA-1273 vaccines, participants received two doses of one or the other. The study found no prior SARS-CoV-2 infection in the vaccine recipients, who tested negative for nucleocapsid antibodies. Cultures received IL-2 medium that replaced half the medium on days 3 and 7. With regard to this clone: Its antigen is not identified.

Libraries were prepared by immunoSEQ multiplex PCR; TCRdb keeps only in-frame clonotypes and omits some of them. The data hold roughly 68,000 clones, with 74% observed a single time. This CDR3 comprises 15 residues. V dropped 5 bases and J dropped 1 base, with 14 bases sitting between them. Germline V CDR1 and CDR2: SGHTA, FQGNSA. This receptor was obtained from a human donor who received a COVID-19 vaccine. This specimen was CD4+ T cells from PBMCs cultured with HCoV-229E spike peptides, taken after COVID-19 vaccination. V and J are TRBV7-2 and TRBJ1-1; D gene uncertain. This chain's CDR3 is CASSPQIGSNTEAFF. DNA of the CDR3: TGTGCCAGCAGCCCCCAGATTGGGTCGAACACTGAAGCTTTCTTT.